What follows are 15 T cell receptor beta chains derived from one specimen sequenced in a study of shared clonotypes between healthy human individuals. The naive CD8 subset, CD45RO-negative cells positively selected for CCR7, excluded terminally differentiated effector memory CD45RA+ cells. Libraries were prepared by immunoSEQ multiplex PCR; TCRdb keeps only in-frame clonotypes and omits some of them. The sample holds about 2.1 million clones, approximately 92% seen once. Material: naive CD8+ T cells from PBMCs. These receptors originate from a man younger than 35 in good health. Some clones in this sample may be carry-over from other donors' samples.

The gene calls are TRBV25-1 and TRBJ1-2, with TRBD1 matching over 7 bases. There are 14 residues in the CDR3. V lost 3 bases to trimming and J lost 6 bases; unmatched junction nucleotides: 7. Germline CDR1 MGHDK, CDR2 SYGVNS. The CDR3 DNA follows: TGTGCCAGCAGTGATTCGGACAGGCTACATGGCTACACCTTC. Translation gives CASSDSDRLHGYTF.

This clone was recorded a few times. The chain combines TRBV30 with TRBJ1-1; D perhaps matches TRBD1 (6 bases). Germline V gene sequence: CDR1 GTSNPN, CDR2 SVGIG (reference sequence). Trimming took off 4 bases at V and 1 base at J, with 13 bases between the two ends. The CDR3 totals 14 residues. Here the CDR3 reads CAWNSGTSNTEAFF. DNA of the CDR3: TGTGCCTGGAATTCCGGGACATCGAACACTGAAGCTTTCTTT.

A single count supports this clone. V usage is TRBV7-9 and J usage is TRBJ2-7; 9 positions agree with TRBD2. Germline trimming cut 5 bases from V and 5 bases from J; bases unmatched to any gene: 7. The CDR3 spans 14 residues. Germline V CDR1 and CDR2: SEHNR, FQNEAQ (reference sequence). CDR3 protein: CASSQGLAYDEQYF. CDR3 nucleotide sequence: TGTGCCAGCAGCCAGGGACTAGCATACGACGAGCAGTACTTC.

J is TRBJ2-7 and V is TRBV27; no firm D call. This CDR3 is built from 13 residues. Looked up from germline, CDR1 is MNHEY and CDR2 is SMNVEV (reference sequence). V shed 2 bases and J shed 4 bases, with 9 bases lying between them. CDR3 region: CASSLVATYEQYF. The CDR3 DNA sequence: TGTGCCAGCAGTTTAGTAGCAACTTACGAGCAGTACTTC.

CDR3 loop: CSVHSRPNTEAFF. CDR3 nucleotide sequence: TGCAGCGTTCATTCCAGACCGAACACTGAAGCTTTCTTT. V and J are TRBV29-1 and TRBJ1-1, with no clear D. This CDR3 is 13 amino acids long. Germline lookup yields CDR1 SQVTM and CDR2 ANQGSEA. V lost 5 bases and J lost 1, with 11 bases in between. The full variable domain, rest sourced from reference TRBV29-1 and TRBJ1-1, is SAVISQKPSRDICQRGTSLTIQCQVDSQVTMMFWYRQQPGQSLTLIATANQGSEATYESGFVIDKFPISRPNLTFSTLTVSNMSPEDSSIYLCSVHSRPNTEAFFGQGTRLTVV.

The chain couples TRBV5-1 to TRBJ1-2, with D possibly TRBD1 on 6 matching bases. The CDR3 spans 13 residues. Germline V gene data show CDR1 as SGHRS and CDR2 as YFSETQ. V lost 4 bases and J 6 bases, leaving 13 bases between the germline ends. CDR3 DNA: TGCGCCAGCAGCCCCGGACAGTCAGATGGCTACACCTTC. Translated, it gives CASSPGQSDGYTF.

The sample holds one count of this clone. This chain links TRBV28 with TRBJ2-5, with TRBD1 matching over 7 bases. CDR1 and CDR2 from the germline V gene are MDHEN and SYDVKM. The CDR3 is made up of 15 amino acids. The junction had 11 bases not matched to a gene; V was cut back by 6 bases and J by 4 bases. The CDR3 here is CASSLRGQPTETQYF. The CDR3, as DNA: TGTGCCAGCAGCCTCCGGGGACAGCCCACAGAGACCCAGTACTTC.

The rearrangement links TRBV5-6 to TRBJ2-1, with no clear D. CDR3 length equals 16 residues. Germline loops: CDR1 SGHDT, CDR2 YYEEEE. The V and J ends lost 0 bases and 4 bases respectively, with 14 bases between them. DNA for the CDR3: TGTGCCAGCAGCTTGGGTTTTCGGTCTGCTTACAATGAGCAGTTCTTC. As protein: CASSLGFRSAYNEQFF.

V usage is TRBV27 and J usage is TRBJ2-7; D is possibly TRBD2 (5 bases). CDR3 size: 16 residues. The V gene's germline CDR1 is MNHEY and CDR2 SMNVEV (reference sequence). Trimming stripped 2 bases from V and 3 bases from J, with 17 bases between. As DNA, the CDR3 is TGTGCCAGCAGTTTAGTGGGCCCCTGGGGAGTCTACGAGCAGTACTTC. It is translated as CASSLVGPWGVYEQYF.

The chain recombines TRBV10-3 with TRBJ2-3, with 11 bases matching TRBD1. CDR1 and CDR2 from the germline V gene are ENHRY and SYGVKD. This CDR3 region has 15 residues. V shed 6 bases and J 2 bases; nucleotides not matched to a gene: 4. CDR3 DNA: TGTGCCATCAGCATGGACAGGGGGCCCACAGATACGCAGTATTTT. Its protein product is CAISMDRGPTDTQYF.

This clone has just one count. The rearrangement links TRBV7-2 to TRBJ2-7; D call uncertain. V gave up 4 bases and J gave up 2 bases, with 9 bases separating them. The CDR3 is made up of 13 amino acids. Per the germline V gene, CDR1 is SGHTA and CDR2 is FQGNSA. The CDR3 nucleotides read TGTGCCAGCAGCTCCAGAAACGCCTACGAGCAGTACTTC. Its translation is CASSSRNAYEQYF.

Here the CDR3 DNA reads TGTGCCAGCAGCACAAGGACTAGCGGGAGTGAGCAGTTCTTC. Encoded protein: CASSTRTSGSEQFF. The rearrangement uses TRBV7-2 and TRBJ2-1, with TRBD2 matching over 13 bases. The germline V gene has CDR1 SGHTA and CDR2 FQGNSA. CDR3 length: 14 amino acids. After removal of 5 bases from V and 9 bases from J, the junction contained 4 bases not matched to a gene.

This clone was observed a single time. The chain joins TRBV27 to TRBJ1-2; D remains unclear. The germline V and J ends were trimmed by 6 bases and 1 base, with 6 bases remaining between them. CDR3 length equals 12 residues. Germline V gene data show CDR1 as MNHEY and CDR2 as SMNVEV (reference sequence). As DNA, the CDR3 is TGTGCCAGCAGGGGCTTTAACTATGGCTACACCTTC. Translating gives CASRGFNYGYTF.

V is TRBV9 and J is TRBJ2-1; a possible D gene is TRBD2 (6 bases). The germline gives CDR1 SGDLS, CDR2 YYNGEE. Between the trimmed V and J ends, which lost 4 bases and 13 bases, there was a span of 15 bases. The CDR3 sequence is 12 residues long. For the CDR3, the DNA is TGTGCCAGCAGCAGCGCGGGACCGGGCCAGTTCTTC. Its translation is CASSSAGPGQFF.

Turning to this clone: Other DNA sequences in the same sample also yield this CDR3. The chain joins TRBV9 to TRBJ1-1; no definite D call. From germline, CDR1 is SGDLS and CDR2 YYNGEE. V dropped 0 bases and J dropped 5 bases, with 8 bases sitting between them. The CDR3 is 13 amino acids. The CDR3: CASSVGPGTEAFF. The CDR3 region has the DNA TGTGCCAGCAGCGTAGGACCGGGGACTGAAGCTTTCTTT.